The 26 T cell receptor beta chains listed next were all sequenced from one sample in a study of blood T cell repertoires in COVID-19 (dated by TCRdb to between 2020 and 2021). The library was produced with the immunoSEQ multiplex PCR assay. TCRdb re-hosts the immuneACCESS table, in-frame sequences only. Its copies lack some clones; in the studies checked, an unresolved V gene accounts for under half of them, and the cause for the rest is not known. Here the sample has roughly 38,000 clones; almost 90% occur a single time. The ten top clones hold 12% of the sample. Source material: peripheral blood. Every receptor here comes from a man between 65 and 85 years old with acute or convalescent COVID-19.

The DNA for the CDR3 is TGTGCCATCAGTGAGTCGGGACAGGGGGCCGACGAGCAGTACTTC. It codes for CAISESGQGADEQYF. V usage is TRBV10-3 and J usage is TRBJ2-7; 12 nucleotides line up with TRBD1. The J segment lost 5 bases and the V segment lost 0 bases, leaving 2 bases of the junction unmatched. The CDR3 contains 15 residues. Germline CDR1 reads ENHRY; CDR2 reads SYGVKD.

This chain joins TRBV18 and TRBJ1-3; tentative D call: TRBD1 (6 bases). This CDR3 has 16 residues. With 6 bases removed from V and 0 bases from J, the gap between germline ends came to 15 bases. CDR1 KGHSH and CDR2 LQKENI come from the germline V gene. The CDR3 nucleotides read TGTGCCAGCTCGCCGGGACAACCGACCTCTGGAAACACCATATATTTT. It encodes CASSPGQPTSGNTIYF.

This chain uses TRBV24-1 with TRBJ2-1; 8 nucleotides agree with TRBD2. The junction had 3 bases not matched to a gene; V was cut back by 3 bases and J by 6 bases. Germline CDR1 and CDR2: KGHDR and SFDVKD. This CDR3 spans 14 amino acids. The CDR3 DNA reads as TGTGCCACCAGTGATGGACTAGCTGGCAATGAGCAGTTCTTC. Protein sequence: CATSDGLAGNEQFF.

The gene calls are TRBV7-9 and TRBJ1-2; TRBD1 is a possible D gene (5 bases). The length of the CDR3 is 12 residues. Germline V CDR1 and CDR2: SEHNR, FQNEAQ (reference sequence). V dropped 1 base and J dropped 8 bases, with 8 bases sitting between them. CDR3 in amino acids: CASSLGRGGYTF. CDR3 in DNA: TGTGCCAGCAGCTTAGGTCGGGGGGGCTACACCTTC.

The chain has TRBV6-1 and TRBJ2-2; 7 positions agree with TRBD1. CDR1 is MNHNS and CDR2 is SASEGT in the germline V gene. This CDR3 comprises 16 residues. V shed 4 bases, J shed 0 bases, and the junction held 5 bases outside the gene matches. CDR3 loop: CASSAGQAPNTGELFF. The CDR3 bases are TGTGCCAGCAGTGCTGGACAGGCGCCGAACACCGGGGAGCTGTTTTTT.

The rearrangement links TRBV10-3 to TRBJ2-6; a weak D match, TRBD2 (6 bases). The CDR3 spans 13 residues. V was cut by 8 bases and J by 2 bases, with 7 bases left in between. The germline CDR1 and CDR2 sequences are ENHRY and SYGVKD. The CDR3 loop is CAIGGTGANVLTF. The CDR3 bases are TGTGCCATCGGGGGGACTGGGGCCAACGTCCTGACTTTC.

The chain employs TRBV15 and TRBJ2-7; a weak D match, TRBD1 (7 bases). Germline V CDR1 and CDR2: LNHNV, YYDKDF (reference sequence). The CDR3 contains 17 residues. V lost 1 base to trimming and J lost 6 bases, with 22 bases between them. DNA for the CDR3: TGTGCCACCAGCAGAGGGCCAAACAGGGGAGGCCTCGGCGAGCAGTACTTC. Its protein is CATSRGPNRGGLGEQYF.

This chain uses TRBV7-2 with TRBJ2-3, with 9 bases aligning to TRBD1. Germline V gene data show CDR1 as SGHTA and CDR2 as FQGNSA. Trimming took 5 bases from V and 5 from J; bases not matched to a gene: 8. This CDR3 comprises 15 residues. Here the CDR3 reads CASSPYRGRVDTQYF. The CDR3 DNA sequence: TGTGCCAGCAGCCCGTACAGGGGGCGGGTAGATACGCAGTATTTT. Using reference TRBV7-2 and TRBJ2-3 for the parts outside the CDR3, the full variable domain is GAGVSQSPSNKVTEKGKDVELRCDPISGHTALYWYRQSLGQGLEFLIYFQGNSAPDKSGLPSDRFSAERTGGSVSTLTIQRTQQEDSAVYLCASSPYRGRVDTQYFGPGTRLTVL.

The chain combines TRBV12-2 with TRBJ1-4; TRBD1 is the table's D call and was not checked against the DNA. TRBV12-2 is recorded as a pseudogene. The CDR3 consists of 15 residues. As DNA, the CDR3 is TGTGCAAGTCGCCCGCCCCGGACAGTGGTTGAAAAACTGTTTTTT. It specifies CASRPPRTVVEKLFF.

The CDR3 sequence is CASSQVRGRPYEQYF. CDR3 DNA sequence: TGCGCCAGCAGCCAAGTTCGGGGTAGGCCCTACGAGCAGTACTTC. The chain has TRBV4-3 and TRBJ2-7, with TRBD2 as a possible D gene (5 bases). With 1 base removed from V and 2 bases from J, the gap between germline ends came to 12 bases. The CDR3 is 15 residues long. In germline, CDR1 is LGHNA, CDR2 YSLEER.

The rearrangement joins TRBV7-3 to TRBJ1-1; maybe TRBD1 (5 bases). V shed 2 bases and J shed 8 bases, with 12 bases lying between them. Germline-derived CDR1 and CDR2 are SGHTA and FQGTGA. The CDR3 contains 13 residues. The CDR3: CASSLQGGSEAFF. In DNA, the CDR3 is TGTGCCAGCAGCTTACAGGGCGGTAGCGAAGCTTTCTTT.

The chain couples TRBV5-8 to TRBJ2-7, with 7 bases fitting TRBD1. Trimming at V came to 4 bases and at J to 2 bases, leaving 9 bases not matched to a gene. Germline V gene sequence: CDR1 SGHTS, CDR2 YDEGEE. This CDR3 region has 15 residues. CDR3: CASSPLDRDTYEQYF. The CDR3 nucleotides are TGTGCCAGCAGCCCGCTCGACAGGGACACCTACGAGCAGTACTTC.

CDR3 residues: CAIRETQGAFTGELFF. CDR3 bases: TGTGCCATCAGGGAAACACAGGGGGCTTTCACCGGGGAGCTGTTTTTT. The chain has TRBV10-3 and TRBJ2-2, with 9 bases that match TRBD1. This CDR3 spans 16 amino acids. The germline V gene has CDR1 ENHRY and CDR2 SYGVKD. Trimming cost V 6 bases and J 4 bases; bases outside gene matches: 9.

The gene calls are TRBV18 and TRBJ2-5, with a tentative D call TRBD1 (5 bases). There are 14 residues in the CDR3. Germline V gene lookup returns CDR1 KGHSH and CDR2 LQKENI. Trimming took off 3 bases at V and 3 bases at J, with 11 bases between the two ends. In DNA form, the CDR3 reads TGTGCCAGCTCACCGGGGCAGGAGAAAGAGACCCAGTACTTC. This sequence encodes CASSPGQEKETQYF.

The chain combines TRBV5-5 with TRBJ2-7, with 8 bases matching TRBD1. This CDR3 has 15 amino acids. From germline, CDR1 is SGHKS and CDR2 YYEKEE (reference sequence). Losses at the gene ends were 3 bases for V and 5 bases for J; bases not matched to a gene: 10. DNA of the CDR3: TGTGCCAGCAGCTCAAATCAGGGGGCCGATAACGAGCAGTACTTC. It is translated as CASSSNQGADNEQYF.

The V gene is TRBV10-3, the J gene TRBJ2-7; 10 nucleotides align to TRBD2. From germline, CDR1 is ENHRY and CDR2 SYGVKD. Unmatched junction bases numbered 6, after V lost 3 bases and J lost 4 bases. The CDR3 loop spans 15 amino acids. CDR3 sequence reads: CAISEASGSRYEQYF. The DNA of the CDR3 is TGTGCCATCAGTGAAGCTAGCGGGAGTAGATACGAGCAGTACTTC.

This chain connects TRBV6-4 to TRBJ2-1; a weak D match, TRBD2 (6 bases). Per the germline V gene, CDR1 is MRHNA and CDR2 is SNTAGT. The V gene lost 7 bases and the J gene lost 7 bases, with 11 bases spanning the gap. The CDR3 extends over 12 amino acids. CDR3 residues: CASNGSKNEQFF. The DNA of the CDR3 is TGTGCCAGCAACGGGAGTAAAAATGAGCAGTTCTTC.

The chain couples TRBV5-5 to TRBJ2-7, with 9 bases lining up with TRBD2. Germline CDR1 SGHKS, CDR2 YYEKEE (reference sequence). V was pared by 4 bases and J by 0 bases, with 2 bases of the junction left unmatched. The CDR3 contains 14 residues. Here the CDR3 reads CASSPTSGSYEQYF. CDR3 bases: TGTGCCAGCAGCCCGACTAGCGGCTCCTACGAGCAGTACTTC.

This rearrangement joins TRBV28 to TRBJ1-3; D is undetermined. V shed 5 bases and J shed 3 bases, with 20 bases lying between them. The CDR3 has 17 residues. The germline CDR1 and CDR2 sequences are MDHEN and SYDVKM. CDR3 amino acids: CASSPPGLSFGGNTIYF. The CDR3 DNA follows: TGTGCCAGCAGTCCGCCCGGACTGAGTTTCGGTGGAAACACCATATATTTT.

The chain couples TRBV19 to TRBJ2-7; D gene uncertain. CDR1 and CDR2 from the germline V gene are LNHDA and SQIVND (reference sequence). The ends were cut back, 4 bases at V and 3 bases at J, with 10 bases in the middle. The CDR3 is 13 amino acids. The CDR3 loop is CASSTRLNYEQYF. The CDR3 DNA follows: TGTGCCAGTAGTACCAGGCTCAACTACGAGCAGTACTTC.

The gene calls are TRBV3-1 (or the pseudogene TRBV3-2) and TRBJ2-7; 10 bases line up with TRBD2. The germline gives CDR1 LGHDT, CDR2 YNNKEL (reference sequence). The CDR3 runs to 15 residues. Trimming at V came to 4 bases and at J to 0 bases, leaving 3 bases not matched to a gene. CDR3 protein: CASSRRTSGSYEQYF. The DNA of the CDR3 is TGTGCCAGCAGCCGACGGACTAGCGGCTCCTACGAGCAGTACTTC.

The genes are TRBV2 and TRBJ2-3; D not resolved. Germline V gives CDR1 SNHLY, CDR2 FYNNEI. The ends were cut back, 6 bases at V and 1 base at J, with 11 bases in the middle. This CDR3 spans 14 amino acids. The CDR3 coding sequence is TGTGCCAGCAGCCGAAACACCCGCACAGATACGCAGTATTTT. Protein product: CASSRNTRTDTQYF.

The J gene is TRBJ2-5, the V gene TRBV5-1; D possibly corresponds to TRBD1 (7 bases). Germline lookup yields CDR1 SGHRS and CDR2 YFSETQ. The CDR3 loop spans 15 amino acids. V lost 6 bases and J lost 0, with 15 bases in between. This CDR3 is CASTRDRQDQETQYF. CDR3 bases: TGCGCCAGCACGCGGGACAGACAAGACCAAGAGACCCAGTACTTC.

The chain has TRBV5-1 and TRBJ2-5; 7 positions match TRBD2. The V segment lost 0 bases and the J segment 2 bases; nucleotides outside the gene matches: 4. This CDR3 has 15 amino acids. The germline gives CDR1 SGHRS, CDR2 YFSETQ. The CDR3: CASSLVGGGQETQYF. CDR3 bases: TGCGCCAGCAGCTTGGTGGGCGGGGGACAAGAGACCCAGTACTTC.

This sequence joins TRBV11-2 and TRBJ2-1; TRBD2 matches at 10 bases. Germline CDR1 and CDR2: SGHAT and FQNNGV. The CDR3 is 15 residues long. V trimming: 1 base; J trimming: 9 bases; junction bases outside the gene matches: 6. The CDR3 bases are TGTGCCAGCAGCTTAGGCCTAGCGGGAGTTTTTGAGCAGTTCTTC. The encoded protein is CASSLGLAGVFEQFF.

The chain recombines TRBV5-1 with TRBJ1-1; D might be TRBD1 (6 bases). Germline V gives CDR1 SGHRS, CDR2 YFSETQ. V was pared by 3 bases and J by 4 bases, with 13 bases between. The CDR3 runs 14 residues. Written as DNA, the CDR3 is TGCGCCAGCAGCTGGGACAACCTGGGCACTGAAGCTTTCTTT. Its protein product is CASSWDNLGTEAFF.